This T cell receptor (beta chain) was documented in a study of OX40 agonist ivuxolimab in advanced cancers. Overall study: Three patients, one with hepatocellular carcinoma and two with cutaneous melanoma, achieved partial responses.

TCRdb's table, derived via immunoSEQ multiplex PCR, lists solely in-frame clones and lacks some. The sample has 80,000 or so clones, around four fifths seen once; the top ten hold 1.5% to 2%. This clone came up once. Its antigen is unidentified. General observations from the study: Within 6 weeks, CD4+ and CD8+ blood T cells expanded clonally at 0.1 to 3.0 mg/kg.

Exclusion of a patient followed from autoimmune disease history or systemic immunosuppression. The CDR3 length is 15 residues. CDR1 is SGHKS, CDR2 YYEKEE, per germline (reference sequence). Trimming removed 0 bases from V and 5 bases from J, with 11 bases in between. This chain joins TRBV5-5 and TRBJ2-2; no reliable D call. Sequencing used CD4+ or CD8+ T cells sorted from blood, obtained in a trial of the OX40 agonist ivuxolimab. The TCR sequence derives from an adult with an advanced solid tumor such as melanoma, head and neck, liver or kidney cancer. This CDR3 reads CASSLGPGRTGELFF. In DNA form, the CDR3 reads TGTGCCAGCAGCTTGGGGCCGGGTCGAACCGGGGAGCTGTTTTTT.